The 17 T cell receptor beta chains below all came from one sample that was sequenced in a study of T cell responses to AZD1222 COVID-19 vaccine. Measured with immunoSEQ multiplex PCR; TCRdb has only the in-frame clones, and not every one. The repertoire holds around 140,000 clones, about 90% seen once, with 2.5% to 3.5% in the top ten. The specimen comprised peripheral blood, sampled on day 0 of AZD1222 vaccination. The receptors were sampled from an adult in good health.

The CDR3 DNA sequence: TGTGCCAGCAGTTTAGGCTCACGGACTGAAGCTTTCTTT. Translated: CASSLGSRTEAFF. The V call is TRBV27, the J call TRBJ1-1; D remains unclear. Germline CDR1 is MNHEY and CDR2 is SMNVEV (reference sequence). The CDR3 length is 13 residues. Trimming stripped 2 bases from V and 5 bases from J, with 9 bases between.

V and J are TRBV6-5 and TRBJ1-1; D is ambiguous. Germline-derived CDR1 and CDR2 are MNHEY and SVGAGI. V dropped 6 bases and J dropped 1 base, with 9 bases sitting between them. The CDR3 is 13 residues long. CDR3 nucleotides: TGTGCCAGCAGCAGGACTAAGAACACTGAAGCTTTCTTT. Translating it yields CASSRTKNTEAFF.

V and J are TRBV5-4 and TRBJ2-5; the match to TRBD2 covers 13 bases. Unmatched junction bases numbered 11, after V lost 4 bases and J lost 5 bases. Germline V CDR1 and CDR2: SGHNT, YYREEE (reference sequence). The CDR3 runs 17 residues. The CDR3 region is CASSRTSGSGSWETQYF. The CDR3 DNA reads TGTGCCAGCAGCAGGACTAGCGGGAGCGGTTCGTGGGAGACCCAGTACTTC.

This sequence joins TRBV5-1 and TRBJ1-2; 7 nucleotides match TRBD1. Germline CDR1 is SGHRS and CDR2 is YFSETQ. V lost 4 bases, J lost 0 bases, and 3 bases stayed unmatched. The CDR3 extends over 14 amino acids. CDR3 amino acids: CASSLTGPNYGYTF. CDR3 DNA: TGCGCCAGCAGCCTGACAGGGCCTAACTATGGCTACACCTTC. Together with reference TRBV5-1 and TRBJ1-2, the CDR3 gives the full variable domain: KAGVTQTPRYLIKTRGQQVTLSCSPISGHRSVSWYQQTPGQGLQFLFEYFSETQRNKGNFPGRFSGRQFSNSRSEMNVSTLELGDSALYLCASSLTGPNYGYTFGSGTRLTVV.

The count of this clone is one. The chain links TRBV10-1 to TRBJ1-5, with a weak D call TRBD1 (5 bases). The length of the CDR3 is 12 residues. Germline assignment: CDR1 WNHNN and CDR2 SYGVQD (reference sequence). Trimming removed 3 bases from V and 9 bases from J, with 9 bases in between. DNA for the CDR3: TGCGCCAGCAGTGACAGGGACGTGCCCCAGCATTTT. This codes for CASSDRDVPQHF.

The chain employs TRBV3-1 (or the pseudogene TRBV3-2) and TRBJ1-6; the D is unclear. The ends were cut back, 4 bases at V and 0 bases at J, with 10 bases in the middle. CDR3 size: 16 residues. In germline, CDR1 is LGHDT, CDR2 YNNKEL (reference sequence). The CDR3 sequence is CASSRLQSSYNSPLHF. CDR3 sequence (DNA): TGTGCCAGCAGCCGTCTCCAGAGCTCCTATAATTCACCCCTCCACTTT.

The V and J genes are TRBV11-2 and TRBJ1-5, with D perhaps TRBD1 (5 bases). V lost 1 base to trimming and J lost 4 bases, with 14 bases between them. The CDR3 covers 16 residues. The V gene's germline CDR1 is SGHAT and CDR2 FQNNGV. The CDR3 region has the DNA TGTGCCAGCAGCTTAGGGATAGGTAGACAGAATCAGCCCCAGCATTTT. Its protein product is CASSLGIGRQNQPQHF.

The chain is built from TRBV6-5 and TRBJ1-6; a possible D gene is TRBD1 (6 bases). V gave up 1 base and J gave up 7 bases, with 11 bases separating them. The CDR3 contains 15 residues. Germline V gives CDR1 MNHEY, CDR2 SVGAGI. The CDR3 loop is CASSYFLQGNSPLHF. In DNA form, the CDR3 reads TGTGCCAGCAGTTACTTTTTGCAGGGGAATTCACCCCTCCACTTT.

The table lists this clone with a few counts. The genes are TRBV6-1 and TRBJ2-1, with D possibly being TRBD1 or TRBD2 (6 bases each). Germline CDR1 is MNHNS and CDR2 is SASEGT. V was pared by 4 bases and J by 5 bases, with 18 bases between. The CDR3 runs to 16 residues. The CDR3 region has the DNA TGTGCCAGCAGTGCAACTCAACGGAGGGGGGACAATGAGCAGTTCTTC. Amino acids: CASSATQRRGDNEQFF.

CDR3: CASSPGRGDTQYF. The CDR3 region has the DNA TGTGCCAGCAGCCCAGGGAGGGGGGATACGCAGTATTTT. This rearrangement joins TRBV5-4 to TRBJ2-3; D possibly corresponds to TRBD2 (7 bases). V was cut by 4 bases and J by 6 bases, with 12 bases left in between. The germline CDR1 and CDR2 sequences are SGHNT and YYREEE (reference sequence). CDR3 length: 13 residues.

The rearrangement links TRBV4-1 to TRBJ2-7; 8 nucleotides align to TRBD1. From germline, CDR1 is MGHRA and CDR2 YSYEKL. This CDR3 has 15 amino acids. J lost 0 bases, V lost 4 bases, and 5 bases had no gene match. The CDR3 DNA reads TGCGCCAGCAGCCTACGGACAGGGAGCTCCTACGAGCAGTACTTC. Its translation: CASSLRTGSSYEQYF.

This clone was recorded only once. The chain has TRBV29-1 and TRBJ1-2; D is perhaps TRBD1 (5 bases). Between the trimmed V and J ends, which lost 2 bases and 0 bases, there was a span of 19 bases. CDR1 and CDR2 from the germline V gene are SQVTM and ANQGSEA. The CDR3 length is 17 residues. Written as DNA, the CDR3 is TGCAGCGTTGAATCTCGGGTCCGGGGACTTGCTAACTATGGCTACACCTTC. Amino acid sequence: CSVESRVRGLANYGYTF.

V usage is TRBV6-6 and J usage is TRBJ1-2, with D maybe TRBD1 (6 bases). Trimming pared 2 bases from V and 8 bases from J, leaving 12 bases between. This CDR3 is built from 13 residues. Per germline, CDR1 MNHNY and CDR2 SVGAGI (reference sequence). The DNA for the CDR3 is TGTGCCAGCAGTTACCAGACAGGAGAGGGCTACACCTTC. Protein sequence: CASSYQTGEGYTF.

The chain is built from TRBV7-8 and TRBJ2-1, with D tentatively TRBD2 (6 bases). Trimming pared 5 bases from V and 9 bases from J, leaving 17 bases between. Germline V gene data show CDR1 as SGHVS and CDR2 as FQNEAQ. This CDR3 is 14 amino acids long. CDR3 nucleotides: TGTGCCAGCAGCCCGTCCGGGGGAACGAGTGAGCAGTTCTTC. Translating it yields CASSPSGGTSEQFF.

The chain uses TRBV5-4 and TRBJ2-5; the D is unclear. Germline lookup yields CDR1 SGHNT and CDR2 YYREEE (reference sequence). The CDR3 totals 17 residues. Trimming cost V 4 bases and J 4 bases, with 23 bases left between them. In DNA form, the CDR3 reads TGTGCCAGCAGCGGGAATAAAGGGCAGGCCCTGGGAGAGACCCAGTACTTC. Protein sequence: CASSGNKGQALGETQYF.

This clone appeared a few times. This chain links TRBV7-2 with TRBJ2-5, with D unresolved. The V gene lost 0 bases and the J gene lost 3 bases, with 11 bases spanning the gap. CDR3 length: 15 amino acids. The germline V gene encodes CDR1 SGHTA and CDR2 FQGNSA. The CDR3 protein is CASSLASHGEETQYF. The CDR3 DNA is TGTGCCAGCAGCTTAGCTAGCCACGGAGAAGAGACCCAGTACTTC. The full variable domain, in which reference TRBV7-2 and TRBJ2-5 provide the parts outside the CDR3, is GAGVSQSPSNKVTEKGKDVELRCDPISGHTALYWYRQSLGQGLEFLIYFQGNSAPDKSGLPSDRFSAERTGGSVSTLTIQRTQQEDSAVYLCASSLASHGEETQYFGPGTRLLVL.

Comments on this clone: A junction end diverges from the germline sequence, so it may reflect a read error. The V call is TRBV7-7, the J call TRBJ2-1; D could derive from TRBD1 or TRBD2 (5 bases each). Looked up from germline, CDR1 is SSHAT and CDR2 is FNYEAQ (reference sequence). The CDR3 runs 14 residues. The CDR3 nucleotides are TGTGCTAGCAGCTTATCACCCCGGGACCATGAGCAGTTCTTC. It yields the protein CASSLSPRDHEQFF.